The next 3 T cell receptor beta chains were all read from a single sample in a study of cytomegalovirus exposure and HLA in healthy donors. The study ran its PCR with 60 Vbeta and 13 Jbeta primers. Libraries were prepared by immunoSEQ multiplex PCR; TCRdb keeps only in-frame clonotypes and omits some of them. The sample records 80,000 to 100,000 clones, about 68% being singletons. The sample taken for sequencing was PBMCs. The receptors were sampled from a man between 25 and 39 years old in good health and CMV-seropositive.

This clone has only a few counts. The CDR3 reads CASINPFQGSPLHF. CDR3 nucleotides: TGTGCCAGCATCAACCCGTTCCAGGGGTCACCCCTCCACTTT. The chain recombines TRBV6-1 with TRBJ1-6; D perhaps matches TRBD1 (6 bases). Germline-derived CDR1 and CDR2 are MNHNS and SASEGT. The CDR3 is made up of 14 amino acids. Trimming removed 7 bases from V and 10 bases from J, with 17 bases in between.

Only one count was recorded for this clone. V usage is TRBV6-1 and J usage is TRBJ1-5; D is perhaps TRBD1 (5 bases). In germline, CDR1 is MNHNS, CDR2 SASEGT. V was shortened by 2 bases and J by 7 bases, with 15 bases between the two germline ends. The CDR3 sequence is 15 residues long. CDR3 region: CASSETDRPRQPQHF. CDR3 nucleotide sequence: TGTGCCAGCAGTGAAACCGACAGACCCAGGCAGCCCCAGCATTTT.

This clone was found a few times. V gene TRBV5-6 combines with J gene TRBJ1-3; TRBD1 is a possible D gene (6 bases). V was cut by 2 bases and J by 2 bases, with 14 bases left in between. CDR1 is SGHDT, CDR2 YYEEEE, per germline. This CDR3 is 16 amino acids long. CDR3 nucleotides: TGTGCCAGCAGCTTTCCCGGGACATGGGCTGGAAACACCATATATTTT. This translates into CASSFPGTWAGNTIYF.